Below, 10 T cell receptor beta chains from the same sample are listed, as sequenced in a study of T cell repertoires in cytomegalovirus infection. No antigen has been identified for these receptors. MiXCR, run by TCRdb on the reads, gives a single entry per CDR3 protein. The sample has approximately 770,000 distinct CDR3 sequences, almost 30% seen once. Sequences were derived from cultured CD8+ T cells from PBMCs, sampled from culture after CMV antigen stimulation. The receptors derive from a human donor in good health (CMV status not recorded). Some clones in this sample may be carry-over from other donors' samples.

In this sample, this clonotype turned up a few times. The CDR3 loop reads CASSLWDRSLETQYF. The CDR3 coding sequence is TGTGCCAGCAGTTTATGGGACAGAAGCCTGGAGACCCAGTACTTC. The chain recombines TRBV28 with TRBJ2-5; possible D gene TRBD1, 6 bases. The V gene's germline CDR1 is MDHEN and CDR2 SYDVKM. The ends were cut back, 0 bases at V and 5 bases at J, with 13 bases in the middle. This CDR3 comprises 15 residues. The variable domain in full, completed from reference TRBV28 and TRBJ2-5, reads DVKVTQSSRYLVKRTGEKVFLECVQDMDHENMFWYRQDPGLGLRLIYFSYDVKMKEKGDIPEGYSVSREKKERFSLILESASTNQTSMYLCASSLWDRSLETQYFGPGTRLLVL.

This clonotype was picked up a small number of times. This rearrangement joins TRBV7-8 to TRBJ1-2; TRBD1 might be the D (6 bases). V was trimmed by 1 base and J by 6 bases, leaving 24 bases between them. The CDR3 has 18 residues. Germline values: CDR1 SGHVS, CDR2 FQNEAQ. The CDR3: CASSLEGEGEQGRDGYTF. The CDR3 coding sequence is TGTGCCAGCAGCTTAGAAGGGGAGGGTGAACAGGGTAGGGATGGCTACACCTTC.

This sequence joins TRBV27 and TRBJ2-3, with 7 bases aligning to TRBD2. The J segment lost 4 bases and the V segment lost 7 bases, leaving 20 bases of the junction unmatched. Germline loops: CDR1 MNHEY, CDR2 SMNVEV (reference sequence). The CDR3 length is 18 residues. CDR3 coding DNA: TGTGCCAGCAAGTTCTCCCGGCAACGGACTAGGTATCCAGATACGCAGTATTTT. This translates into CASKFSRQRTRYPDTQYF.

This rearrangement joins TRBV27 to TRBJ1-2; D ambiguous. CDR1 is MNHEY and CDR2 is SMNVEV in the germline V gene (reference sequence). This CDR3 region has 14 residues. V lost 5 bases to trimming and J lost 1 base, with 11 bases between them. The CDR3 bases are TGTGCCAGCAGTGGGGTCCTCGGTAACTATGGCTACACCTTC. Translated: CASSGVLGNYGYTF.

Here the CDR3 DNA reads TGTGCCAGCAGTTCGGGGGGGATTCAGCCCCAGCATTTT. Encoded protein: CASSSGGIQPQHF. The chain is built from TRBV27 and TRBJ1-5; D is possibly TRBD1 (5 bases). Trimming took off 4 bases at V and 6 bases at J, with 10 bases between the two ends. Germline values: CDR1 MNHEY, CDR2 SMNVEV (reference sequence). The length of the CDR3 is 13 residues.

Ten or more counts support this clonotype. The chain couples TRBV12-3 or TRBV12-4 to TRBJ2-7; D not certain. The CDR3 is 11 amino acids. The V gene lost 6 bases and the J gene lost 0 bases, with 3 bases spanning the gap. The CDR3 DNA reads TGTGCCAGCAGCCCCTCCTACGAGCAGTACTTC. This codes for CASSPSYEQYF.

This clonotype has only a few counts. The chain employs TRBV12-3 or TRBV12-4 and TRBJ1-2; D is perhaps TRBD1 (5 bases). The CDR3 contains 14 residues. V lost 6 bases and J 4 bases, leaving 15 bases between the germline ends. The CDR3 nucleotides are TGTGCCAGCAGCCCGATGACAGATACCTATGGCTACACCTTC. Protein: CASSPMTDTYGYTF.

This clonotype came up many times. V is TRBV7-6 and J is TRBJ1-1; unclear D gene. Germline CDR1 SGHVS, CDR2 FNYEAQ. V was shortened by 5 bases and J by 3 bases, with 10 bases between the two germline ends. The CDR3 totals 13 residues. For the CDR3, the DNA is TGTGCCAGCAGCCCGTCCGGATACACTGAAGCTTTCTTT. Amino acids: CASSPSGYTEAFF.

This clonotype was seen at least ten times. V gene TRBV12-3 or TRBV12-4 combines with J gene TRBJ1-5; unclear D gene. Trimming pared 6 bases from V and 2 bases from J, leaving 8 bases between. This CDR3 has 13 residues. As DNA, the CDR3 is TGTGCCAGCAGCCGCCCCGGCAATCAGCCCCAGCATTTT. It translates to CASSRPGNQPQHF.

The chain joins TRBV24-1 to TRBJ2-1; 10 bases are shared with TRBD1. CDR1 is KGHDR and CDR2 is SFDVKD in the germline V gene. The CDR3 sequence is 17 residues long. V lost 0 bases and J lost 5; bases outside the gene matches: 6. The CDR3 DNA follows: TGTGCCACCAGTGATTTGCGGGGGACAGGGGTAGACAATGAGCAGTTCTTC. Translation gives CATSDLRGTGVDNEQFF.